The entry that follows covers one TCR beta chain sequence. Sequencing used immunoSEQ multiplex PCR; TCRdb keeps in-frame clones, though not all of them. In the table there are some 170,000 clones, 75% to 85% of which are singletons. This specimen belongs to a study of blood T cell repertoires in COVID-19. Per the germline V gene, CDR1 is MNHNY and CDR2 is SVGAGI (reference sequence). The CDR3 runs 13 residues. V gave up 7 bases and J gave up 4 bases; unmatched junction bases: 5. The V gene is TRBV6-6, the J gene TRBJ2-5; TRBD1 matches 8 bases. The source of this sequence is a man between 45 and 60 years old who had recovered from COVID-19. The sequenced sample was PBMCs or T cells enriched from blood (not recorded which). In DNA, the CDR3 is TGTGCCAGCACAACAGGGGGTGGAGAGACCCAGTACTTC. It translates to CASTTGGGETQYF.